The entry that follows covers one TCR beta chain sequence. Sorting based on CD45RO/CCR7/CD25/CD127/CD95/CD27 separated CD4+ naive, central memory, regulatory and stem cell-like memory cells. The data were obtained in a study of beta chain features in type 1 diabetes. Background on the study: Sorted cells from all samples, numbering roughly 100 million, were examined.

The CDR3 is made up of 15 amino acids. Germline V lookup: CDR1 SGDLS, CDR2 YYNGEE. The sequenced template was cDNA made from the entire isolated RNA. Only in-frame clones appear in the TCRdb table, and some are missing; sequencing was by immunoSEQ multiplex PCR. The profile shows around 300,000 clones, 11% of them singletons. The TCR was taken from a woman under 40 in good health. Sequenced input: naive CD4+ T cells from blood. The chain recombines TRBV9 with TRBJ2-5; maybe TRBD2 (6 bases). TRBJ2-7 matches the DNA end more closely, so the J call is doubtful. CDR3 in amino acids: CASSVEPGSSYEQYF. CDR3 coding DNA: TGTGCCAGCAGCGTAGAACCCGGGAGCTCCTACGAGCAGTACTTC.